This TCR beta chain was sequenced for a study of T-cell reconstitution after alpha-beta-depleted transplantation in children. Unique molecular identifiers tagged the TCRbeta library. TCRdb passed the PCR reads through MiXCR, listing each CDR3 protein once. The data contain some 600,000 distinct CDR3 sequences, roughly 15% of them singletons. This clonotype was recorded at least ten times. CDR3 length equals 15 residues. Germline CDR1 ENHRY, CDR2 SYGVKD. V shed 8 bases and J 3 bases; nucleotides not matched to a gene: 8. This sequence was found in a human donor who donated a stem cell graft to a child with acute myeloid leukemia. The starting material was PBMCs from the stem cell graft donor, obtained from the stem cell graft. This chain links TRBV10-3 with TRBJ2-5; 11 bases agree with TRBD2. The CDR3 loop reads CAIGGTSGNKETQYF. The DNA for the CDR3 is TGTGCCATCGGCGGGACTAGCGGTAATAAAGAGACCCAGTACTTC.